This T cell receptor beta chain came from a study of identifying expanded T cells in peripheral blood. General observations from the study: Clone count variance between approximately two-week samples rose with total template count. Over two and four weeks, about 16.4 and 19 clones changed, versus more than 1 between replicates.

Method: immunoSEQ multiplex PCR; TCRdb's copy keeps in-frame clones and lacks some. The sample includes 100,000 or so clones, roughly 88% of them seen just once. Germline V gene lookup returns CDR1 LGHNA and CDR2 YNFKEQ. The CDR3 is made up of 16 amino acids. J was trimmed by 0 bases and V by 2 bases; bases with no gene match: 4. Of note for this clone: Its antigen is undetermined.

During the collection period, no donor immune events like infections were recorded. The clonotype was recovered from a person between 18 and 70 years old in good health. V is TRBV4-2 and J is TRBJ2-1; 7 bases map to TRBD1. Sequenced input: blood. In DNA form, the CDR3 reads TGTGCCAGCAGCCAAAGCTACAGGGGCTCCTACAATGAGCAGTTCTTC. Protein: CASSQSYRGSYNEQFF.